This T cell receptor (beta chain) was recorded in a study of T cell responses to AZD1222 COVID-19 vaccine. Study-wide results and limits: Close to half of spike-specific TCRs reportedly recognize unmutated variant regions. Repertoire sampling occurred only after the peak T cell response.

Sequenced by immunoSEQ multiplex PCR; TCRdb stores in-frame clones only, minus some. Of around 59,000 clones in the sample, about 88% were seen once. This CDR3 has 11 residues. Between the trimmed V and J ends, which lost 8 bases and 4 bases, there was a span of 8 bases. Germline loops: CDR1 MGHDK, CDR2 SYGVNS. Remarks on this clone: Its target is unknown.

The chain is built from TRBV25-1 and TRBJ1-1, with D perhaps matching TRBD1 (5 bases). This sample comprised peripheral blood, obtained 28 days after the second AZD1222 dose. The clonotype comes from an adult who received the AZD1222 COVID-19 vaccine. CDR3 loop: CASGRGTEAFF. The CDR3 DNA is TGTGCCAGCGGGAGGGGCACTGAAGCTTTCTTT.